The 26 T cell receptor beta chains below all came from one sample that was sequenced in a study of radiotherapy plus CTLA-4 blockade in lung cancer. Assay: immunoSEQ multiplex PCR; the TCRdb copy retains only in-frame clones and omits some. The repertoire consists of about 97,000 clones, with approximately 72% occurring once and the leading ten covering 2.5% to 3.5%. The sample here was peripheral blood, taken from a patient treated with radiotherapy plus ipilimumab. The receptors were sampled from a human donor with non-small cell lung cancer who had a partial response to radiotherapy plus ipilimumab. Some clones in this sample may be carry-over from other donors' samples.

This clone turned up a few times. This chain connects TRBV10-2 to TRBJ2-3; the match to TRBD2 covers 8 bases. This CDR3 is 16 amino acids long. Germline CDR1 reads WSHSY; CDR2 reads SAAADI. Losses at the gene ends were 4 bases for V and 4 bases for J; bases not matched to a gene: 10. CDR3 sequence reads: CASSAVKRELADTQYF. The CDR3 DNA sequence: TGCGCCAGCAGTGCAGTTAAGCGGGAGTTAGCAGATACGCAGTATTTT.

The V gene is TRBV29-1, the J gene TRBJ2-5, with D tentatively TRBD1 (5 bases). The CDR3 loop spans 11 amino acids. CDR1 and CDR2 (germline): SQVTM, ANQGSEA. Trimming removed 1 base from V and 5 bases from J, with 5 bases in between. The CDR3 DNA follows: TGCAGCGTTGAAGGGGGCGAGACCCAGTACTTC. This translates into CSVEGGETQYF.

The chain uses TRBV29-1 and TRBJ2-2; 7 nucleotides align to TRBD1. The CDR3 sequence is 14 residues long. Germline V lookup: CDR1 SQVTM, CDR2 ANQGSEA. V lost 7 bases, J lost 3 bases, and 8 bases stayed unmatched. CDR3: CSANTGVDTGELFF. CDR3 nucleotides: TGCAGCGCCAACACAGGGGTGGACACCGGGGAGCTGTTTTTT.

The chain couples TRBV6-1 to TRBJ2-4; possibly TRBD1 for D (6 bases). CDR1 and CDR2 (germline): MNHNS, SASEGT. The CDR3 has 17 residues. Trimming stripped 2 bases from V and 0 bases from J, with 14 bases between. The CDR3 sequence is CASSEIQGRLAKNIQYF. The CDR3 DNA sequence: TGTGCCAGCAGTGAAATACAGGGTCGGTTAGCCAAAAACATTCAGTACTTC.

This chain joins TRBV7-8 and TRBJ2-1, with D perhaps matching TRBD2 (6 bases). V shed 0 bases and J shed 7 bases, with 13 bases lying between them. This CDR3 is 15 amino acids long. CDR1 is SGHVS and CDR2 is FQNEAQ in the germline V gene. CDR3 sequence: CASSLAETRLNEQFF. The DNA of the CDR3 is TGTGCCAGCAGCTTAGCTGAGACTAGGTTGAATGAGCAGTTCTTC.

As concerns this clone: The same CDR3 can be traced to other DNA sequences in this sample. CDR3 protein: CASSPATANTGELFF. The CDR3 DNA follows: TGTGCCAGCTCACCCGCGACAGCGAACACCGGGGAGCTGTTTTTT. The V and J genes are TRBV18 and TRBJ2-2; maybe TRBD1 (5 bases). The germline V and J ends were trimmed by 3 bases and 0 bases, with 8 bases remaining between them. This CDR3 spans 15 amino acids. In germline, CDR1 is KGHSH, CDR2 LQKENI.

The chain combines TRBV5-1 with TRBJ2-7; 7 bases are a match to TRBD2. Germline V CDR1 and CDR2: SGHRS, YFSETQ. With V trimmed by 3 bases and J by 3 bases, 3 bases remained unmatched. This CDR3 is 13 amino acids long. CDR3 in amino acids: CASSSPGGYEQYF. The CDR3 DNA reads TGCGCCAGCAGCTCGCCGGGGGGCTACGAGCAGTACTTC.

The chain joins TRBV7-2 to TRBJ1-1; no definite D call. The V gene lost 3 bases and the J gene lost 1 base, with 9 bases spanning the gap. This CDR3 has 14 amino acids. Germline CDR1 SGHTA, CDR2 FQGNSA. CDR3 nucleotide sequence: TGTGCCAGCAGCTTGAGAGGCCAGAACACTGAAGCTTTCTTT. Residues: CASSLRGQNTEAFF.

This clone was found a few times. The final CDR3 position lacks the conserved phenylalanine or tryptophan, pointing to a likely read error. No DNA is shown, since the ends of the CDR3 on it are uncertain; the CDR3 is the one TCRdb lists. The chain links TRBV6-6 to TRBJ2-4; TRBD1 is the table's D call and was not checked against the DNA. The CDR3 spans 13 amino acids, including both terminal residues. CDR1 and CDR2 (germline): MNHNY, SVGAGI (reference sequence). The CDR3 protein is CASRSRGHFIGCS.

This chain links TRBV28 with TRBJ2-1; D possibly corresponds to TRBD1 (5 bases). The germline V and J ends were trimmed by 5 bases and 3 bases, with 14 bases remaining between them. Germline CDR1 and CDR2: MDHEN and SYDVKM. The CDR3 loop spans 15 amino acids. The CDR3 sequence: CASSPSLGVYNEQFF. The CDR3 bases are TGTGCCAGCAGTCCCTCCCTAGGGGTCTACAATGAGCAGTTCTTC.

A few counts support this clone. The chain links TRBV6-5 to TRBJ2-3; 9 positions match TRBD2. J lost 6 bases, V lost 8 bases, and 6 bases had no gene match. Germline V gives CDR1 MNHEY, CDR2 SVGAGI. The CDR3 loop spans 13 amino acids. In DNA form, the CDR3 reads TGTGCCAGCGGGTTTAGCGGGAGTGATACGCAGTATTTT. It is translated as CASGFSGSDTQYF.

CDR3 coding DNA: TGTGCCAGCTCTCGCGGGACAGGAACCTACGAGCAGTACTTC. Encoded protein: CASSRGTGTYEQYF. This chain connects TRBV18 to TRBJ2-7; 8 positions agree with TRBD1. The CDR3 covers 14 residues. The V segment lost 6 bases and the J segment 2 bases; nucleotides outside the gene matches: 6. The germline CDR1 and CDR2 sequences are KGHSH and LQKENI. Filled out from reference TRBV18 and TRBJ2-7, the complete variable domain reads NAGVMQNPRHLVRRRGQEARLRCSPMKGHSHVYWYRQLPEEGLKFMVYLQKENIIDESGMPKERFSAEFPKEGPSILRIQQVVRGDSAAYFCASSRGTGTYEQYFGPGTRLTVT.

The chain uses TRBV5-8 and TRBJ2-7, with TRBD1 matching over 10 bases. The CDR3 extends over 15 amino acids. Germline V gives CDR1 SGHTS, CDR2 YDEGEE. V lost 7 bases, J lost 1 base, and 8 bases stayed unmatched. The DNA for the CDR3 is TGTGCCAGCGGGGAAGGGACAGGGGTTTCCTACGAGCAGTACTTC. It yields the protein CASGEGTGVSYEQYF. The entire variable domain, with the rest obtained from reference TRBV5-8 and TRBJ2-7, is as follows: EAGVTQSPTHLIKTRGQQATLRCSPISGHTSVYWYQQALGLGLQFLLWYDEGEERNRGNFPPRFSGRQFPNYSSELNVNALELEDSALYLCASGEGTGVSYEQYFGPGTRLTVT.

This chain connects TRBV5-1 to TRBJ1-2; possible D gene TRBD1, 5 bases. The CDR3 runs to 12 residues. V lost 4 bases, J lost 5 bases, and 9 bases lay in between. Germline lookup yields CDR1 SGHRS and CDR2 YFSETQ. The CDR3 DNA reads TGCGCCAGCAGCCCCCAGGGTTATGGCTACACCTTC. It yields the protein CASSPQGYGYTF.

The V gene is TRBV23-1, the J gene TRBJ2-4, with 7 nucleotides matching TRBD1. TRBV23-1 is an ORF; its function is uncertain. Germline trimming cut 0 bases from V and 6 bases from J; bases unmatched to any gene: 11. The CDR3 has 17 residues. DNA of the CDR3: TGCGCCAGCAGTCAATCGTTAGGGGGCTCGAGGGGAAACATTCAGTACTTC. This encodes CASSQSLGGSRGNIQYF.

This clone was recorded a few times. V usage is TRBV6-1 and J usage is TRBJ1-1; D gene ambiguous. Germline V gene sequence: CDR1 MNHNS, CDR2 SASEGT. Trimming took 2 bases from V and 1 from J, leaving 17 bases between them. The CDR3 covers 17 residues. The CDR3 sequence is CASSESLEWEQNTEAFF. In DNA form, the CDR3 reads TGTGCCAGCAGTGAATCTCTGGAATGGGAGCAGAACACTGAAGCTTTCTTT.

CDR3 amino acids: CASRLQGFGTEAFF. Written as DNA, the CDR3 is TGTGCCAGCAGGTTACAGGGGTTTGGGACTGAAGCTTTCTTT. V and J are TRBV27 and TRBJ1-1, with TRBD1 matching over 7 bases. The germline gives CDR1 MNHEY, CDR2 SMNVEV (reference sequence). J was trimmed by 5 bases and V by 6 bases; bases with no gene match: 9. This CDR3 has 14 amino acids.

The chain is built from TRBV19 and TRBJ1-2; TRBD1 aligns across 7 bases. V trimming: 3 bases; J trimming: 4 bases; junction bases outside the gene matches: 8. CDR1 is LNHDA and CDR2 is SQIVND in the germline V gene (reference sequence). The CDR3 is 15 amino acids. CDR3 in DNA: TGTGCCAGTAGTATCCTCTCTCGGGACAGCTATGGCTACACCTTC. The encoded protein is CASSILSRDSYGYTF.

The rearrangement links TRBV11-2 to TRBJ2-5; TRBD2 matches at 8 bases. V was clipped by 2 bases and J by 4 bases; unmatched bases: 9. Germline lookup yields CDR1 SGHAT and CDR2 FQNNGV. The CDR3 has 16 amino acids. The CDR3 reads CASSLQPSGGAETQYF. As DNA, the CDR3 is TGTGCCAGCAGCTTACAGCCCAGCGGGGGAGCAGAGACCCAGTACTTC.

The chain has TRBV7-2 and TRBJ2-3, with D perhaps matching TRBD2 (5 bases). Trimming cost V 0 bases and J 8 bases, with 9 bases left between them. CDR1 and CDR2 from the germline V gene are SGHTA and FQGNSA. The CDR3 loop spans 13 amino acids. CDR3 nucleotides: TGTGCCAGCAGCTTAGCACCCGAGGGTACGCAGTATTTT. It yields the protein CASSLAPEGTQYF.

DNA for the CDR3: TGCGCCAGCAGCCCGGAGTTAGCGGCTCAAGAGACCCAGTACTTC. This encodes CASSPELAAQETQYF. The genes are TRBV5-1 and TRBJ2-5, with TRBD2 as a possible D gene (6 bases). V lost 4 bases to trimming and J lost 2 bases, with 15 bases between them. This CDR3 has 15 residues. CDR1 and CDR2 from the germline V gene are SGHRS and YFSETQ.

The V gene is TRBV4-3, the J gene TRBJ1-1; 10 positions agree with TRBD1. V lost 2 bases and J lost 6; bases outside the gene matches: 12. This CDR3 comprises 17 residues. CDR1 and CDR2 from the germline V gene are LGHNA and YSLEER. The CDR3 reads CASSQQGTGVFRAEAFF. The DNA of the CDR3 is TGCGCCAGCAGCCAACAGGGGACAGGGGTTTTTCGAGCTGAAGCTTTCTTT.

Regarding this clone: At the DNA level, this CDR3 is encoded by other sequences in the same sample as well. The chain couples TRBV5-1 to TRBJ2-3; perhaps TRBD2 as D (5 bases). This CDR3 contains 14 residues. Germline-derived CDR1 and CDR2 are SGHRS and YFSETQ. V dropped 3 bases and J dropped 1 base, with 9 bases sitting between them. The CDR3 DNA is TGCGCCAGCAGCTCGACGAGGGGCACAGATACGCAGTATTTT. Translation: CASSSTRGTDTQYF.

V gene TRBV9 combines with J gene TRBJ2-1, with D perhaps TRBD1 (6 bases). The CDR3 is made up of 15 amino acids. V was pared by 0 bases and J by 3 bases, with 10 bases between. Germline loops: CDR1 SGDLS, CDR2 YYNGEE. DNA of the CDR3: TGTGCCAGCAGCGTAGTGGGCAGGGGCTACAATGAGCAGTTCTTC. Its protein product is CASSVVGRGYNEQFF.

This clone was recorded once. The V gene is TRBV5-1, the J gene TRBJ2-1; 8 bases match TRBD2. Germline assignment: CDR1 SGHRS and CDR2 YFSETQ. The V gene end was trimmed by 4 bases and the J gene end by 5 bases; junction bases not matched to a gene: 14. This CDR3 has 17 residues. The CDR3 reads CASSPTPRGGGHNEQFF. Written as DNA, the CDR3 is TGCGCCAGCAGCCCAACCCCTCGGGGGGGCGGCCACAATGAGCAGTTCTTC.

The chain recombines TRBV18 with TRBJ2-3; TRBD1 agrees at 7 bases. Per germline, CDR1 KGHSH and CDR2 LQKENI. After removal of 5 bases from V and 2 bases from J, the junction contained 7 bases not matched to a gene. This CDR3 has 15 residues. CDR3 protein: CASSRTGPVTDTQYF. The CDR3 DNA sequence: TGTGCCAGCTCAAGGACAGGCCCGGTCACAGATACGCAGTATTTT.